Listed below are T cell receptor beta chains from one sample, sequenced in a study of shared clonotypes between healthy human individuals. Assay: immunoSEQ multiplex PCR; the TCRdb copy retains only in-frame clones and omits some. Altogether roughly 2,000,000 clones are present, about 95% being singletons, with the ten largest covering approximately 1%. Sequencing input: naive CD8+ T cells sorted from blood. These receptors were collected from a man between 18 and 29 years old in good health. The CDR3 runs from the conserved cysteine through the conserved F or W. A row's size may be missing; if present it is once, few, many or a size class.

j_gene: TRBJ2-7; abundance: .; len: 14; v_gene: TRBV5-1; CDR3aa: CASSWDSSDYEQYF
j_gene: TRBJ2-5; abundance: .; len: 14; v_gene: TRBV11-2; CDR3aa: CASSLDPLAETQYF
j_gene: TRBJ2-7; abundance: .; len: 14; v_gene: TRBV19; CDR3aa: CASSEDLESYEQYF
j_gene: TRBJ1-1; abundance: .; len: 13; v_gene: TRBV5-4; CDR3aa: CASSLFLNTEAFF
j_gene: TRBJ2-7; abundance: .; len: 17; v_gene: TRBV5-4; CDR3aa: CASSEGLAGPGVYEQYF
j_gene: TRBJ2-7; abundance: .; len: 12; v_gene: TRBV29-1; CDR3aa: CSAGDSTYEQYF
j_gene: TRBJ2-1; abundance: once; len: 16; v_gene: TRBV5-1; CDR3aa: CASSLAFPGGYNEQFF
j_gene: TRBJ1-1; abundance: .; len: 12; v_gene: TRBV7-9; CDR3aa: CASRGMNTEAFF
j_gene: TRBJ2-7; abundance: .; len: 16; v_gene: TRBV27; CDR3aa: CASSFSLGGEAYEQYF
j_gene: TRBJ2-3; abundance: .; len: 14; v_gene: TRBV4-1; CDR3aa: CASSQGGGAWAQYF
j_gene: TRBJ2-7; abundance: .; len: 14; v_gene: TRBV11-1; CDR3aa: CASSPSTASYEQYF